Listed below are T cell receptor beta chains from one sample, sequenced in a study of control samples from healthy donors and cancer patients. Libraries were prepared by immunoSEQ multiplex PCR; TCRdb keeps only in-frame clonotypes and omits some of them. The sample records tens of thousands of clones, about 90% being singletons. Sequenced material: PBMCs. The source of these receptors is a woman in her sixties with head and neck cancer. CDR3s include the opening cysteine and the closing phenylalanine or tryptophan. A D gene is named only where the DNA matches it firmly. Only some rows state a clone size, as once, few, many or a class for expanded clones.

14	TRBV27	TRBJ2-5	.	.	CASSPEGGVETQYF	TGTGCCAGCAGTCCAGAGGGTGGTGTAGAGACCCAGTACTTC
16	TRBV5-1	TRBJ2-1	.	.	CASSYRAGVQYNEQFF	TGCGCCAGCAGCTACAGGGCGGGAGTGCAGTACAATGAGCAGTTCTTC
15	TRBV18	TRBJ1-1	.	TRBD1	CASSSGTGGKTEAFF	TGTGCCAGCTCATCTGGGACAGGGGGTAAGACTGAAGCTTTCTTT
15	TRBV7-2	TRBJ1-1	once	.	CASSSGSSINTEAFF	TGTGCCAGCAGCTCCGGATCGAGTATTAACACTGAAGCTTTCTTT
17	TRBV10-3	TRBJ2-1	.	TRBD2	CAISEAGLAGGRDEQFF	TGTGCCATCAGTGAGGCCGGACTAGCGGGAGGGAGGGATGAGCAGTTCTTC
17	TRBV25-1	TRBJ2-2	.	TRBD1	CASSPPGGSSNTGELFF	TGTGCCAGCAGTCCCCCAGGGGGCAGTTCGAACACCGGGGAGCTGTTTTTT
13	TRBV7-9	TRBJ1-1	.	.	CASSFLVGTEAFF	TGTGCCAGCAGCTTCCTGGTGGGCACTGAAGCTTTCTTT
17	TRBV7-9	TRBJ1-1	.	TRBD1	CASSLRVRDRGNTEAFF	TGTGCCAGCAGTCTTAGGGTCCGGGACAGGGGGAACACTGAAGCTTTCTTT
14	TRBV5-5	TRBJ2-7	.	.	CASSLQVERYEQYF	TGTGCCAGCAGCTTACAGGTCGAACGCTACGAGCAGTACTTC
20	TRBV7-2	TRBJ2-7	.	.	CASSLASNPGIPLGSYEQYF	TGTGCCAGCAGCTTAGCGTCAAATCCCGGGATACCCCTCGGGTCCTACGAGCAGTACTTC
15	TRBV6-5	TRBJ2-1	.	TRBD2	CASTFLAGGHNEQFF	TGTGCCAGTACCTTTCTAGCGGGAGGTCACAATGAGCAGTTCTTC
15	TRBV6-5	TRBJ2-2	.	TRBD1	CASSTGTGGSGELFF	TGTGCCAGCAGCACCGGGACAGGGGGTTCCGGGGAGCTGTTTTTT
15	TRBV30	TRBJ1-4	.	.	CAWSPRGATNEKLFF	TGTGCCTGGAGTCCGAGGGGCGCAACTAATGAAAAACTGTTTTTT
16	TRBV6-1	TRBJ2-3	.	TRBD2	CASSEATSGRTDTQYF	TGTGCCAGCAGTGAAGCGACTAGCGGTCGCACAGATACGCAGTATTTT
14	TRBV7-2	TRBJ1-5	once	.	CASSFFGSNQPQHF	TGTGCCAGCAGCTTCTTCGGCAGCAATCAGCCCCAGCATTTT
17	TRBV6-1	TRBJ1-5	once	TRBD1	CASSEVETGWSNQPQHF	TGTGCCAGCAGTGAAGTCGAGACAGGGTGGAGTAATCAGCCCCAGCATTTT
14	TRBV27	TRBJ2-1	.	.	CASSPQTHNNEQFF	TGTGCCAGCAGTCCGCAGACTCATAACAATGAGCAGTTCTTC
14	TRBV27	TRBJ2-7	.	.	CASTPTWSSYEQYF	TGTGCCAGCACTCCTACTTGGAGCTCCTACGAGCAGTACTTC
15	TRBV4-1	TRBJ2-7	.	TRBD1	CASSDYRDSTYEQYF	TGCGCCAGCAGCGATTACCGGGACAGCACTTACGAGCAGTACTTC
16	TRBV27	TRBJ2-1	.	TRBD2	CASRSTSAHSYNEQFF	TGTGCCAGCAGAAGTACTAGCGCCCACTCCTACAATGAGCAGTTCTTC
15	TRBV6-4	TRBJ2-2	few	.	CATRRSGVHTGELFF	TGTGCCACCCGACGATCGGGAGTACACACCGGGGAGCTGTTTTTT
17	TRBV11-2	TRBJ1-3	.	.	CASSYWGVARSGNTIYF	TGTGCCAGCAGTTACTGGGGGGTTGCTCGCTCTGGAAACACCATATATTTT
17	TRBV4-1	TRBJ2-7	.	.	CASSQEKAVGPGYEQYF	TGCGCCAGCAGCCAAGAAAAGGCCGTCGGTCCAGGCTACGAGCAGTACTTC
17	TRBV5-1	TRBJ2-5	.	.	CASSLVGGVASGETQYF	TGCGCCAGCAGCTTGGTCGGCGGGGTGGCTAGTGGGGAGACCCAGTACTTC
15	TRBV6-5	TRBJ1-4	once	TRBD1	CASSPRTGTNEKLFF	TGTGCCAGCAGTCCGCGGACAGGAACTAATGAAAAACTGTTTTTT
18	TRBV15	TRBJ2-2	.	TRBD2	CATSRVNSGRANTGELFF	TGTGCCACCAGCAGAGTGAATAGCGGGAGGGCGAACACCGGGGAGCTGTTTTTT
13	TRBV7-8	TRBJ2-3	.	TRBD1	CASSRDRVDTQYF	TGTGCCAGCAGCCGGGACAGGGTCGATACGCAGTATTTT
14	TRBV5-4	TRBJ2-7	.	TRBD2	CASSFGTRNAEQYF	TGTGCCAGCAGCTTCGGGACTAGAAACGCCGAGCAGTACTTC
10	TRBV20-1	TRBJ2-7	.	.	CSARSYEQYF	TGCAGTGCTAGGAGCTACGAGCAGTACTTC
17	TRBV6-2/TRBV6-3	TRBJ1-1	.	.	CASSYRLGQTLNTEAFF	TGTGCCAGCAGTTATCGGCTCGGACAGACTTTGAACACTGAAGCTTTCTTT
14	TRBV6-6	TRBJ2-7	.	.	CASRGGAGRNEQYF	TGTGCCAGCAGAGGAGGGGCTGGGAGAAACGAGCAGTACTTC
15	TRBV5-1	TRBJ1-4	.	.	CASSLDSGDNEKLFF	TGCGCCAGCAGCTTGGACAGCGGGGATAATGAAAAACTGTTTTTT
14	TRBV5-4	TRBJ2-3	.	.	CASSFSTSADTQYF	TGTGCCAGCAGCTTCTCGACCAGTGCAGATACGCAGTATTTT
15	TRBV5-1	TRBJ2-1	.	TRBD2	CASSFVAGGPNEQFF	TGCGCCAGCAGCTTCGTGGCGGGAGGGCCTAATGAGCAGTTCTTC
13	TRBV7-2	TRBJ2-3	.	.	CASSFRERDTQYF	TGTGCCAGCAGCTTCCGGGAGAGAGATACGCAGTATTTT
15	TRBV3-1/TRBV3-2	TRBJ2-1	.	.	CASSQDQVRYNEQFF	TGTGCCAGCAGCCAAGACCAGGTTAGATACAATGAGCAGTTCTTC
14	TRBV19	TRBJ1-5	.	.	CASSMTVLSSAQHF	TGTGCCAGTAGTATGACGGTACTATCTTCAGCCCAGCATTTT
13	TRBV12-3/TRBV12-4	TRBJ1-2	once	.	CASSLWENYGYTF	TGTGCCAGCAGTTTGTGGGAGAACTATGGCTACACCTTC
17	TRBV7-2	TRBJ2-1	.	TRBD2	CASSLVRLAGSLNEQFF	TGTGCCAGCAGCTTAGTGCGATTAGCGGGAAGTCTGAATGAGCAGTTCTTC
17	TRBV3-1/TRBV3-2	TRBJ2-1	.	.	CASSPDWENNSYNEQFF	TGTGCCAGCAGCCCGGACTGGGAAAATAACTCCTACAATGAGCAGTTCTTC
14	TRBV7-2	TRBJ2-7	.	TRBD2	CASSLTGGSYEQYF	TGTGCCAGCAGCTTAACGGGAGGATCCTACGAGCAGTACTTC
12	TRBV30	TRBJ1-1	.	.	CAWSLQPGSTFF	TGTGCCTGGAGTTTACAACCCGGTTCGACTTTCTTT
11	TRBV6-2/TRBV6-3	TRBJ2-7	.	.	CASSETYEQYF	TGTGCCAGCAGTGAGACCTACGAGCAGTACTTC
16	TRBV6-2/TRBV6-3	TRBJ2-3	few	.	CASSLVSLLLADTQYF	TGTGCCAGCAGTCTAGTTAGCCTTTTGTTGGCAGATACGCAGTATTTT
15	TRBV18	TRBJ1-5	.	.	CASSPFRGSNQPQHF	TGTGCCAGCTCACCTTTCAGGGGAAGCAATCAGCCCCAGCATTTT
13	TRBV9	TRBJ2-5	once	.	CASSVELAETQYF	TGTGCCAGCAGCGTAGAATTAGCCGAGACCCAGTACTTC
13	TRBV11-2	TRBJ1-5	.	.	CASSLDAFQPQHF	TGTGCCAGCAGCTTAGATGCCTTTCAGCCCCAGCATTTT
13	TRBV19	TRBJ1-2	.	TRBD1	CASSMTGDYGYTF	TGTGCCAGTAGTATGACAGGGGACTATGGCTACACCTTC
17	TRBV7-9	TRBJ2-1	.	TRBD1	CASSSDRGLHSSSEQFF	TGTGCCAGCAGCTCGGACAGGGGGCTACACTCTAGCAGTGAGCAGTTCTTC
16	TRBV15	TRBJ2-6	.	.	CATSREFLSGANVLTF	TGTGCCACCAGCAGAGAATTTCTTTCTGGGGCCAACGTCCTGACTTTC
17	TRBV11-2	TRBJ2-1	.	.	CASSLAPSFSSYNEQFF	TGTGCCAGCAGCTTAGCTCCTAGTTTTAGCTCCTACAATGAGCAGTTCTTC
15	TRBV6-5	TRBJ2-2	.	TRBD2	CASGRGASHTGELFF	TGTGCCAGCGGGCGGGGGGCTAGTCACACCGGGGAGCTGTTTTTT
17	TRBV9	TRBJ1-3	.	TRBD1	CASSVGGTGSSGNTIYF	TGTGCCAGCAGCGTAGGAGGGACAGGTTCCTCTGGAAACACCATATATTTT
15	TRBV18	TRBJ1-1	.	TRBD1	CASSPRTGPNTEAFF	TGTGCCAGCTCACCACGGACAGGCCCTAACACTGAAGCTTTCTTT
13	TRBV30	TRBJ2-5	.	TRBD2	CAWRGGLYETQYF	TGTGCCTGGAGGGGAGGGCTATACGAGACCCAGTACTTC
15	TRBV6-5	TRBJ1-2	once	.	CASSYSIQGNYGYTF	TGTGCCAGCAGTTACTCGATTCAGGGGAACTATGGCTACACCTTC
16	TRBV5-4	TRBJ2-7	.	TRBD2	CASSAYGTSPTYEQYF	TGTGCCAGCAGCGCCTACGGGACTAGCCCGACTTACGAGCAGTACTTC